The entry below gives a single T cell receptor (beta chain) sequence along with its context. This entry belongs to a study of OX40 agonist ivuxolimab in advanced cancers. Study background: Every patient in dose escalation had hepatocellular carcinoma, melanoma, renal cell or head and neck cancer.

CDR1 and CDR2 from the germline V gene are SGHTA and FQGTGA. This CDR3 contains 17 residues. Trimming shortened V by 1 base and J by 4 bases, and 17 bases separated the two germline ends. Libraries were prepared by immunoSEQ multiplex PCR; TCRdb keeps only in-frame clonotypes and omits some of them. The sample contains 50,000 or so clones, about 88% of which appear only once. The chain has TRBV7-3 and TRBJ2-1; weak D call: TRBD1 (5 bases). This TCR came from an adult with an advanced solid tumor such as melanoma, head and neck, liver or kidney cancer. The specimen comprised CD4+ or CD8+ T cells sorted from blood, sampled in a trial of the OX40 agonist ivuxolimab. The CDR3 region is CASSLRGGGGLYNEQFF. The CDR3 region has the DNA TGTGCCAGCAGCTTAAGGGGCGGTGGCGGCCTTTACAATGAGCAGTTCTTC. Filled out from reference TRBV7-3 and TRBJ2-1, the complete variable domain reads GAGVSQTPSNKVTEKGKYVELRCDPISGHTALYWYRQSLGQGPEFLIYFQGTGAADDSGLPNDRFFAVRPEGSVSTLKIQRTERGDSAVYLCASSLRGGGGLYNEQFFGPGTRLTVL.